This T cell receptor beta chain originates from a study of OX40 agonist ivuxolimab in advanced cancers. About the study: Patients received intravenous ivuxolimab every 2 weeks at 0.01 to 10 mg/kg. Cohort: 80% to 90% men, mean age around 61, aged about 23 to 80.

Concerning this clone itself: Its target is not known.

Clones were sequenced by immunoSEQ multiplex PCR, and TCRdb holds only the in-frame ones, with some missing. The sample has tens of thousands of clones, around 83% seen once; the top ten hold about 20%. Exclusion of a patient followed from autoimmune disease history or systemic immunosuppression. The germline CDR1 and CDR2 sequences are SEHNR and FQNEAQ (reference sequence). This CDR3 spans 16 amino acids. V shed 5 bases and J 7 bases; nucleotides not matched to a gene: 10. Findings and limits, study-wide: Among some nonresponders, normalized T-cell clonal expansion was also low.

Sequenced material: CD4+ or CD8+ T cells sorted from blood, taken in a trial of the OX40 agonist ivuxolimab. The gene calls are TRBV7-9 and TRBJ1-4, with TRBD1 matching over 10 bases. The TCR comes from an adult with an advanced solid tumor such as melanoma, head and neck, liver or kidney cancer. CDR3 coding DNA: TGTGCCAGCAGCAGGCCTAGGGACAGGGGAAGTGAAAAACTGTTTTTT. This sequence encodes CASSRPRDRGSEKLFF.